A single sample gave rise to the 5 T cell receptor beta chains below, sequenced in a study of blood T cell repertoires in COVID-19. Generated by immunoSEQ multiplex PCR, the TCRdb table keeps only in-frame clones and is missing some. Counted here are 130,000 to 150,000 clones, about 85% occurring once; the ten biggest clones make up 2% to 3%. The sample comprised peripheral blood. Receptors originate from a human donor with acute or convalescent COVID-19. The donor label of this sample is uncertain.

The CDR3: CASSPSSVNTEAFF. Here the CDR3 DNA reads TGTGCCAGCTCACCAAGCAGCGTGAACACTGAAGCTTTCTTT. This sequence joins TRBV18 and TRBJ1-1; D gene unclear. The CDR3 is 14 residues long. The V end lost 2 bases, the J end lost 0 bases, and 7 bases lay between the germline ends. Germline CDR1 reads KGHSH; CDR2 reads LQKENI.

As to this clone: Other DNA sequences in the same sample also yield this CDR3. The J gene is TRBJ2-3, the V gene TRBV9, with D possibly TRBD2 on 6 matching bases. The length of the CDR3 is 15 residues. V was trimmed by 1 base and J by 2 bases, leaving 11 bases between them. Germline CDR1 and CDR2: SGDLS and YYNGEE. This chain's CDR3 is CASSVTGTDTDTQYF. The CDR3 region has the DNA TGTGCCAGCAGCGTAACCGGGACTGACACAGATACGCAGTATTTT.

V usage is TRBV5-1 and J usage is TRBJ1-1; 7 bases match TRBD1. Germline V gene data show CDR1 as SGHRS and CDR2 as YFSETQ. V was clipped by 3 bases and J by 4 bases; unmatched bases: 12. This CDR3 comprises 16 residues. The CDR3 loop reads CASSWGYGQAGTEAFF. The CDR3, as DNA: TGCGCCAGCAGCTGGGGGTACGGACAGGCTGGCACTGAAGCTTTCTTT.

The chain couples TRBV11-1 to TRBJ2-1; unclear D gene. Germline CDR1 reads SGHAT; CDR2 reads FQDESV (reference sequence). The CDR3 contains 14 residues. Trimming left V 1 base short and J 1 base short, with 5 bases between. This CDR3 reads CASSLGPSYNEQFF. In DNA, the CDR3 is TGTGCCAGCAGCTTAGGTCCGTCCTACAATGAGCAGTTCTTC.

In this sample, this clone turned up a few times. This sequence joins TRBV5-1 and TRBJ2-7; 9 positions agree with TRBD1. Germline CDR1 is SGHRS and CDR2 is YFSETQ. CDR3 length: 14 residues. V was clipped by 5 bases and J by 1 base; unmatched bases: 4. The CDR3 sequence is CASRTGTGSYEQYV. The DNA of the CDR3 is TGCGCCAGCAGAACCGGGACAGGGTCCTACGAGCAGTACGTC.